The 12 T cell receptor beta chains below all came from one sample that was sequenced in a study of shared clonotypes between healthy human individuals. The table came from immunoSEQ multiplex PCR; TCRdb's copy has only in-frame clones and leaves some out. The sample contains about 660,000 clones, about 74% of which appear only once. Sequenced input: memory CD4+ T cells sorted from blood. Subset given: CD45RA-negative fraction. These receptors originate from a woman aged 25 to 39 in good health.

Notes on this clone: One end of the junction varies from germline; a read error may be responsible. This chain links TRBV9 with TRBJ2-7, with TRBD1 matching 7 bases. Germline V CDR1 and CDR2: SGDLS, YYNGEE. The CDR3 length is 13 residues. CDR3 DNA: TGTGCCAGCAGCCCAACCGAGGGGGCGGGTATCGCCTTC. Protein product: CASSPTEGAGIAF. Full variable domain (outside the CDR3, taken from reference TRBV9 and TRBJ2-7): DSGVTQTPKHLITATGQRVTLRCSPRSGDLSVYWYQQSLDQGLQFLIQYYNGEERAKGNILERFSAQQFPDLHSELNLSSLELGDSALYFCASSPTEGAGIAFGPGTRLTVT.

The CDR3 bases are TGTGCCAGCAGCTCCGCCAGGGGGCTGAGAGATGACTACACCTTC. This gives the protein CASSSARGLRDDYTF. The chain combines TRBV7-8 with TRBJ1-2; 8 bases match TRBD1. CDR1 and CDR2 from the germline V gene are SGHVS and FQNEAQ. The CDR3 has 15 residues. The J segment lost 10 bases and the V segment lost 4 bases, leaving 14 bases of the junction unmatched.

The chain joins TRBV10-3 to TRBJ2-2, with D possibly TRBD2 on 6 matching bases. In germline, CDR1 is ENHRY, CDR2 SYGVKD. The CDR3 is 18 residues long. Trimming removed 4 bases at V and 4 bases at J, with 22 bases between. CDR3 nucleotides: TGTGCCATCAGTGGAGAAGACAGCTGGAGGGCGGGCACCGGGGAGCTGTTTTTT. Encoded protein: CAISGEDSWRAGTGELFF.

This rearrangement joins TRBV7-9 to TRBJ1-2, with D perhaps matching TRBD1 (6 bases). CDR3 length: 15 amino acids. V gave up 2 bases and J gave up 8 bases, with 18 bases separating them. The germline V gene encodes CDR1 SEHNR and CDR2 FQNEAQ (reference sequence). The CDR3 here is CASSLRGGATDGYTF. The DNA of the CDR3 is TGTGCCAGCAGCTTACGGGGGGGCGCAACAGACGGCTACACCTTC.

This clone was seen a few times. The chain uses TRBV7-2 and TRBJ2-7, with 7 bases identical to TRBD1. The CDR3 has 15 amino acids. Germline V gene data show CDR1 as SGHTA and CDR2 as FQGNSA. V gave up 2 bases and J gave up 0 bases; unmatched junction bases: 4. CDR3 sequence reads: CASSLQQGSSYEQYF. The CDR3 region has the DNA TGTGCCAGCAGCTTACAACAGGGGTCCTCCTACGAGCAGTACTTC.

This chain links TRBV28 with TRBJ1-2; maybe TRBD1 (6 bases). Germline V gene data show CDR1 as MDHEN and CDR2 as SYDVKM. V dropped 6 bases and J dropped 6 bases, with 17 bases sitting between them. This CDR3 comprises 14 residues. The CDR3 coding sequence is TGTGCCAGCAGATCCGGGACACTAAAGGATGGCTACACCTTC. As protein: CASRSGTLKDGYTF.

The chain uses TRBV25-1 and TRBJ2-1; TRBD2 might be the D (6 bases). Germline CDR1 is MGHDK and CDR2 is SYGVNS. Trimming cost V 0 bases and J 8 bases, with 23 bases left between them. The CDR3 has 18 amino acids. This CDR3 reads CASSEYIRGTGPHDEQFF. The CDR3 coding sequence is TGTGCCAGCAGTGAATATATTCGGGGGACTGGTCCCCACGATGAGCAGTTCTTC.

This clone was picked up one time. The chain is built from TRBV7-9 and TRBJ2-7; 12 nucleotides agree with TRBD2. Losses at the gene ends were 2 bases for V and 2 bases for J; bases not matched to a gene: 4. This CDR3 region has 16 residues. Germline V lookup: CDR1 SEHNR, CDR2 FQNEAQ (reference sequence). The CDR3: CASSLTTSGRPYEQYF. In DNA form, the CDR3 reads TGTGCCAGCAGCTTAACAACTAGCGGGAGGCCCTACGAGCAGTACTTC.

This chain joins TRBV6-1 and TRBJ1-3, with TRBD1 as a possible D gene (5 bases). The CDR3 totals 14 residues. Trimming left V 7 bases short and J 4 bases short, with 14 bases between. Germline V gene lookup returns CDR1 MNHNS and CDR2 SASEGT. The CDR3: CASNKQVFGNTIYF. The DNA for the CDR3 is TGTGCCAGCAACAAACAGGTCTTCGGAAACACCATATATTTT.

This clone was detected only a few times. This chain connects TRBV20-1 to TRBJ2-1; no firm D call. Germline V lookup: CDR1 DFQATT, CDR2 SNEGSKA (reference sequence). Trimming took 3 bases from V and 9 from J, leaving 9 bases between them. CDR3 length: 11 amino acids. The CDR3 reads CSARGRSEQFF. The CDR3 DNA sequence: TGCAGTGCTAGGGGTAGAAGTGAGCAGTTCTTC.

The V gene is TRBV7-2, the J gene TRBJ1-2, with TRBD1 identical over 10 bases. CDR1 is SGHTA, CDR2 FQGNSA, per germline. The ends lost 5 bases at V and 8 bases at J; junction bases unmatched: 5. This CDR3 contains 13 residues. The CDR3 sequence: CASSPRDRGGYTF. The CDR3, as DNA: TGTGCCAGCAGCCCCCGGGACAGGGGCGGCTACACCTTC.

The chain is built from TRBV10-3 and TRBJ2-1; 13 bases agree with TRBD2. Germline V gene sequence: CDR1 ENHRY, CDR2 SYGVKD. After removal of 5 bases from V and 6 bases from J, the junction contained 16 bases not matched to a gene. The CDR3 loop spans 19 amino acids. In nucleotides, the CDR3 is TGTGCCATCAGTCGGACTAGCGGGAGAATCGGGCAGAGCGGCAATGAGCAGTTCTTC. The encoded protein is CAISRTSGRIGQSGNEQFF.